This section outlines one TCR beta chain sequence together with its context. This clonotype occurred many times. This clone's antigen is unknown. Base qualities are not recorded, but no much larger clone differs from it by a single base. Receptors were amplified or captured by PCR. For sequencing, an Illumina HiSeq 2500 was employed. Molecular barcoding was employed in the preparation of TCR libraries, with unique molecular identifiers being used to normalize TCRbeta repertoire quantification. TCRdb reprocessing: public reads trimmed at Q25 with fastp, clones called with MiXCR, in-frame beta chains kept. Records with the same CDR3 protein are collapsed into one entry carrying the most frequent genes and DNA. This sample is represented by about 510,000 distinct CDR3 sequences; more than 9.5% of them were singletons. The top ten clones comprise approximately 14% of the sample. The sample comes from a study of T-cell reconstitution after alpha-beta-depleted transplantation in children (dated by TCRdb to about 2016). Turning to the overall study: Using TCR repertoire profiling, the study followed T-cell immune reconstitution in a quantitative way in children after TCRalphabeta/CD19-depleted allogeneic hematopoietic cell transplantation. The full study reports these points: The frequencies of hyperexpanded clones fell over the following months, and after one year, T-cell counts and TCRbeta diversity were mostly attributed to newly produced T cells. Apparently early alphabetaT-cell count recovery about two months after transplant reportedly relied on only several hundred rapidly expanded clones derived from non-depleted graft cells. The high TCRbeta diversity at day 60 in some patients was ascribed to recipient T cells and intrathymic progenitors that had survived conditioning.

Read against the paper, the sample's treatment or condition label means: allogeneic hematopoietic cell transplantation with graft depleted of TCRalphabeta T cells and CD19 B cells. TCRalphabeta/CD19-depleted allogeneic hematopoietic cell grafts were given to the transplant recipients, all of whom were children. Reading from cysteine to phenylalanine, the CDR3 counts 11 amino acids. Just the 33-base CDR3 DNA is kept, in frame starting at base 1. For CDR1 and CDR2, the germline V gene lists SQVTM and ANQGSEA. V is clipped by 3 bases and J by 6 bases, and the sequence between their germline boundaries is 8 bases long.

This clonotype was obtained from a female patient under 10 years old who had a stem cell transplant for aplastic anemia, so the T cells may come from the graft donor. The sequenced sample was PBMCs, mostly from graft donor cells, obtained 180 days after TCRalphabeta/CD19-depleted stem cell transplant. The chain couples TRBV29-1 to TRBJ1-2, with the D gene too uncertain to name. The DNA reads TGCAGCGTTGATGGAATAGATGGCTACACCTTC. Its protein is CSVDGIDGYTF.